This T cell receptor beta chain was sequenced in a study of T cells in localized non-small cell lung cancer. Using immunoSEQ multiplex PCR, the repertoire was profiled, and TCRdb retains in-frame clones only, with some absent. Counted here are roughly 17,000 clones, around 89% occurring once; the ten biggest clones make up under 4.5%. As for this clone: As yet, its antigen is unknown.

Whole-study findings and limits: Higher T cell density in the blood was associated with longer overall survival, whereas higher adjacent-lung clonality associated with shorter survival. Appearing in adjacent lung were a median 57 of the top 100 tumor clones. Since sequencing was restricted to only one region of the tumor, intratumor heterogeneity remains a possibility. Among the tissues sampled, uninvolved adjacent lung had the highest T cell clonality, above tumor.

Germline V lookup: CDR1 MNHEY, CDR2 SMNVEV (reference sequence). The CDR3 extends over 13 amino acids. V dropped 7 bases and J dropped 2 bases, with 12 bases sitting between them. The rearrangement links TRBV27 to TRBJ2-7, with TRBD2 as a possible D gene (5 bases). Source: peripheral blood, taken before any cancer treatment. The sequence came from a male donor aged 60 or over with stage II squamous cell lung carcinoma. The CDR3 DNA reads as TGTGCCAGCAAGCCGGGAAATACCTACGAGCAGTACTTC. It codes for CASKPGNTYEQYF.